This TCR beta chain was recorded in a study of cytomegalovirus exposure and HLA in healthy donors. Across the study: The same platform was used for the 120 or so validation repertoires as for the roughly 670 first-cohort repertoires, as reported in a later analysis. Notes on the study in general: There were some public TCRs occurring in many donors, but most TCR sequences were rare.

TCRdb keeps only in-frame clones here, not all; method: immunoSEQ multiplex PCR. This repertoire shows under 150,000 clones, 80% to 90% found once; its top ten account for more than 1.4%. Note on this clone: The antigen remains undetermined.

The specimen sequenced was PBMCs. The TCR was taken from a woman in her twenties or thirties in good health and CMV-seronegative.

The CDR3 here is CAWRKGGLRDNEQFF. In DNA form, the CDR3 reads TGTGCCTGGAGAAAGGGGGGGCTAAGGGACAATGAGCAGTTCTTC. The chain is built from TRBV30 and TRBJ2-1, with a weak D call TRBD2 (7 bases). The V gene lost 3 bases and the J gene lost 5 bases, with 17 bases spanning the gap. Germline CDR1 and CDR2: GTSNPN and SVGIG (reference sequence). The CDR3 sequence is 15 residues long. Looking up the rest from reference TRBV30 and TRBJ2-1 gives the full variable domain: SQTIHQWPATLVQPVGSPLSLECTVEGTSNPNLYWYRQAAGRGLQLLFYSVGIGQISSEVPQNLSASRPQDRQFILSSKKLLLSDSGFYLCAWRKGGLRDNEQFFGPGTRLTVL.